The T cell receptor (beta chain) under discussion was sequenced for a study of blood T cell repertoires in COVID-19. Study summary: PBMCs, B-cell-depleted T cells, or T cells provided the cDNA or gDNA that made up the material.

The germline V and J ends were trimmed by 2 bases and 4 bases, with 7 bases remaining between them. The germline V gene has CDR1 SGDLS and CDR2 YYNGEE. This CDR3 comprises 13 residues. Using immunoSEQ multiplex PCR, the repertoire was profiled, and TCRdb retains in-frame clones only, with some absent. This table has approximately 69,000 clones, over 75% appearing once. The sequenced material came from peripheral blood. The gene calls are TRBV9 and TRBJ1-5; D uncertain. This TCR was recovered from a man over 45 with acute or convalescent COVID-19. The CDR3, as DNA: TGTGCCAGCAGCGTGCGTGAAAATCAGCCCCAGCATTTT. Amino acids: CASSVRENQPQHF. Based on the CDR3 plus reference TRBV9 and TRBJ1-5, the full variable domain is DSGVTQTPKHLITATGQRVTLRCSPRSGDLSVYWYQQSLDQGLQFLIQYYNGEERAKGNILERFSAQQFPDLHSELNLSSLELGDSALYFCASSVRENQPQHFGDGTRLSIL.